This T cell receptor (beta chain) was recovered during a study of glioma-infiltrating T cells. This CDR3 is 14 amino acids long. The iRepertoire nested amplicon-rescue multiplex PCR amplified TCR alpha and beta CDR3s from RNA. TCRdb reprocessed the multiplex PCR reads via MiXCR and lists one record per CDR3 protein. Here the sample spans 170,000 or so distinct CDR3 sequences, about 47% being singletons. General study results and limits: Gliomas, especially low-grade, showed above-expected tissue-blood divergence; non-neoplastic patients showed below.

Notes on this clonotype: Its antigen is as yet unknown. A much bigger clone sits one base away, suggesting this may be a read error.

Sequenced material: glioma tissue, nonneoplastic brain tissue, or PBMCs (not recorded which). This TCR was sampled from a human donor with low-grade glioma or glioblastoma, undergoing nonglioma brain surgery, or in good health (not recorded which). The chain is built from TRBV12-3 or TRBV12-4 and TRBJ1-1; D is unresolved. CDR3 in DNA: TGTGCCGGCAGTTTTAGTGCAGACCGAACTGAAGCTTTCTTT. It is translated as CAGSFSADRTEAFF.